The 18 T cell receptor beta chains reported below all come from one sample, sequenced in a study of blood T cell repertoires in COVID-19. Sequencing was performed with immunoSEQ multiplex PCR; in TCRdb, only in-frame clones are kept and a portion is missing. The table records about 12,000 clones, around 70% of them present only once. The sequenced material came from peripheral blood. These receptors all stem from a man in his sixties with COVID-19, enrolled during active disease.

This clone occurred once. The genes are TRBV10-1 and TRBJ1-1, with 10 bases that match TRBD1. Germline assignment: CDR1 WNHNN and CDR2 SYGVQD (reference sequence). This CDR3 contains 15 residues. Germline trimming cut 9 bases from V and 0 bases from J; bases unmatched to any gene: 7. The CDR3 loop reads CARHRDRGMNTEAFF. Written as DNA, the CDR3 is TGCGCCAGACACCGGGACAGGGGCATGAACACTGAAGCTTTCTTT.

The chain combines TRBV28 with TRBJ1-5; D is possibly TRBD1 (5 bases). V was pared by 2 bases and J by 7 bases, with 12 bases between. Germline CDR1 is MDHEN and CDR2 is SYDVKM. This CDR3 has 14 amino acids. The DNA of the CDR3 is TGTGCCAGCAGTTTAAGACAGTTCCGGCAGCCCCAGCATTTT. Translating it yields CASSLRQFRQPQHF.

There are a few counts of this clone. The chain has TRBV9 and TRBJ2-1; 14 bases line up with TRBD2. V shed 3 bases and J 6 bases; nucleotides not matched to a gene: 2. Germline V lookup: CDR1 SGDLS, CDR2 YYNGEE. The CDR3 is 15 residues long. CDR3 in amino acids: CASSAGLAGVNEQFF. The CDR3 DNA reads TGTGCCAGCAGCGCGGGACTAGCGGGGGTCAATGAGCAGTTCTTC. The entire variable domain, with the rest obtained from reference TRBV9 and TRBJ2-1, is as follows: DSGVTQTPKHLITATGQRVTLRCSPRSGDLSVYWYQQSLDQGLQFLIQYYNGEERAKGNILERFSAQQFPDLHSELNLSSLELGDSALYFCASSAGLAGVNEQFFGPGTRLTVL.

This clone turned up a few times. The chain links TRBV7-9 to TRBJ1-5; D uncertain. CDR3 size: 13 residues. Germline V gene data show CDR1 as SEHNR and CDR2 as FQNEAQ (reference sequence). V lost 3 bases and J lost 6, with 9 bases in between. CDR3 residues: CASSLGTAQPQHF. CDR3 nucleotides: TGTGCCAGCAGCTTGGGCACCGCTCAGCCCCAGCATTTT.

The chain joins TRBV3-1 (or the pseudogene TRBV3-2) to TRBJ2-1; a weak D match, TRBD2 (5 bases). Germline loops: CDR1 LGHDT, CDR2 YNNKEL (reference sequence). The germline V and J ends were trimmed by 0 bases and 5 bases, with 11 bases remaining between them. The CDR3 contains 15 residues. The CDR3: CASSQEPYGDNEQFF. The CDR3 DNA reads as TGTGCCAGCAGCCAAGAGCCGTACGGGGACAATGAGCAGTTCTTC.

This clone was counted between two and nine times. The chain couples TRBV19 to TRBJ1-1, with a possible D match to TRBD1 (5 bases). The CDR3 is 15 amino acids. Deletions cut 6 bases from V and 0 bases from J, with 14 bases between. Per the germline V gene, CDR1 is LNHDA and CDR2 is SQIVND (reference sequence). In nucleotides, the CDR3 is TGTGCCAGTAGGATTCAGGGAAACATGAACACTGAAGCTTTCTTT. It encodes CASRIQGNMNTEAFF.

The V call is TRBV27, the J call TRBJ2-2, with 9 nucleotides matching TRBD2. The CDR3 runs 19 residues. Per germline, CDR1 MNHEY and CDR2 SMNVEV (reference sequence). V lost 6 bases, J lost 3 bases, and 17 bases stayed unmatched. The CDR3, as DNA: TGTGCCAGCAGACGGAGACTAGCGGTTATGGGGCTGGACACCGGGGAGCTGTTTTTT. Encoded protein: CASRRRLAVMGLDTGELFF.

This clone was counted only a few times. V and J are TRBV10-3 and TRBJ2-6; perhaps TRBD1 as D (5 bases). Germline V lookup: CDR1 ENHRY, CDR2 SYGVKD. This CDR3 is built from 14 residues. Between the trimmed V and J ends, which lost 8 bases and 0 bases, there was a span of 8 bases. Written as DNA, the CDR3 is TGTGCCATCGACAGCAACTCTGGGGCCAACGTCCTGACTTTC. It specifies CAIDSNSGANVLTF.

In regard to this clone: Other DNA sequences of this sample code for an identical CDR3. The chain has TRBV7-2 and TRBJ1-1; D ambiguous. In germline, CDR1 is SGHTA, CDR2 FQGNSA. CDR3 size: 12 residues. The V gene lost 0 bases and the J gene lost 7 bases, with 6 bases spanning the gap. As DNA, the CDR3 is TGTGCCAGCAGCTTAGCCGGTTTTGAAGCTTTCTTT. It encodes CASSLAGFEAFF.

The genes are TRBV7-9 and TRBJ2-7; a possible D gene is TRBD2 (6 bases). The CDR3 extends over 13 amino acids. Germline loops: CDR1 SEHNR, CDR2 FQNEAQ (reference sequence). The V end was cut by 4 bases, the J end by 3 bases, with 10 bases between. The CDR3 DNA is TGTGCCAGCAGCTCGGGACTTAACTACGAGCAGTACGTC. It encodes CASSSGLNYEQYV.

This chain joins TRBV11-2 and TRBJ2-1; 14 bases fit TRBD2. J lost 6 bases, V lost 2 bases, and 9 bases had no gene match. CDR3 size: 18 residues. CDR1 is SGHAT and CDR2 is FQNNGV in the germline V gene. DNA for the CDR3: TGTGCCAGCAGCTTACTAACCGGGACTAGCGGGAGAGGCAATGAGCAGTTCTTC. Translation gives CASSLLTGTSGRGNEQFF.

This clone was seen more than once but under ten times. This chain links TRBV19 with TRBJ2-2; 9 bases map to TRBD1. The CDR3 contains 17 residues. CDR1 is LNHDA, CDR2 SQIVND, per germline (reference sequence). V lost 3 bases to trimming and J lost 1 base; unmatched junction nucleotides: 6. CDR3 amino acids: CASSIRRGQGNTGELFF. The CDR3 region has the DNA TGTGCCAGTAGTATTAGGAGGGGACAGGGGAACACCGGGGAGCTGTTTTTT.

This sequence joins TRBV6-5 and TRBJ1-2; D not resolved. Germline CDR1 and CDR2: MNHEY and SVGAGI. Trimming stripped 2 bases from V and 8 bases from J, with 6 bases between. This CDR3 has 11 amino acids. The CDR3 protein is CASSYAEGYTF. The CDR3, as DNA: TGTGCCAGCAGTTACGCGGAAGGCTACACCTTC.

The CDR3 region has the DNA TGTGCCTGGGGGGACAGGGGGAACACTGAAGCTTTCTTT. Translating gives CAWGDRGNTEAFF. The chain is built from TRBV30 and TRBJ1-1; 10 nucleotides line up with TRBD1. Unmatched junction bases numbered 1, after V lost 5 bases and J lost 1 base. This CDR3 spans 13 amino acids. In germline, CDR1 is GTSNPN, CDR2 SVGIG (reference sequence).

The genes are TRBV19 and TRBJ1-2; D is unclear. Germline V gene lookup returns CDR1 LNHDA and CDR2 SQIVND (reference sequence). CDR3 length: 13 amino acids. The V end was cut by 8 bases, the J end by 4 bases, with 14 bases between. The CDR3, as DNA: TGTGCCAGTGGAGGGTTTGTTCGCTATGGCTACACCTTC. Its translation: CASGGFVRYGYTF.

V gene TRBV5-5 combines with J gene TRBJ2-7; 7 bases match TRBD1. V lost 2 bases, J lost 3 bases, and 5 bases stayed unmatched. The CDR3 spans 14 residues. Germline CDR1 is SGHKS and CDR2 is YYEKEE (reference sequence). The DNA for the CDR3 is TGTGCCAGCAGCTTACGGACAGGTCACTACGAGCAGTACTTC. Translation: CASSLRTGHYEQYF.

J is TRBJ1-5 and V is TRBV30; the D is unclear. V lost 0 bases and J 4 bases, leaving 13 bases between the germline ends. The CDR3 totals 15 residues. Germline V lookup: CDR1 GTSNPN, CDR2 SVGIG (reference sequence). The CDR3 here is CAWSVSLSENQPQHF. The DNA for the CDR3 is TGTGCCTGGAGTGTTAGCTTATCCGAGAATCAGCCCCAGCATTTT.

This clone is a singleton in its sample. The chain employs TRBV25-1 and TRBJ2-1; 8 nucleotides line up with TRBD2. After removal of 6 bases from V and 8 bases from J, the junction contained 15 bases not matched to a gene. The CDR3 runs to 16 residues. Germline CDR1 and CDR2: MGHDK and SYGVNS. The CDR3, as DNA: TGTGCCAGCAGGCCCTCGAGGGTAGCGGGAAGGGATGAGCAGTTCTTC. This translates into CASRPSRVAGRDEQFF.